The 2 T cell receptor beta chains given below trace back to one sample, sequenced in a study of OX40 agonist ivuxolimab in advanced cancers. This table comes from immunoSEQ multiplex PCR, and its TCRdb copy is limited to in-frame clones, with some not included. The table shows 70,000 to 75,000 clones, with about 82% occurring only once. Specimen: CD4+ or CD8+ T cells sorted from blood, collected in a trial of the OX40 agonist ivuxolimab. The receptors come from an adult with an advanced solid tumor such as melanoma, head and neck, liver or kidney cancer.

This clone showed up just once. The CDR3 protein is CASSVGTSFYEQYF. The CDR3 nucleotides are TGTGCCAGCAGCGTCGGGACTAGCTTCTACGAGCAGTACTTC. The rearrangement links TRBV9 to TRBJ2-7; 9 bases are a match to TRBD2. Germline V CDR1 and CDR2: SGDLS, YYNGEE. The V gene end was trimmed by 2 bases and the J gene end by 3 bases; junction bases not matched to a gene: 3. The CDR3 has 14 amino acids.

V is TRBV27 and J is TRBJ2-5; TRBD1 matches 8 bases. Germline V gene sequence: CDR1 MNHEY, CDR2 SMNVEV (reference sequence). V dropped 3 bases and J dropped 1; count of bases not matched to a gene: 4. The CDR3 covers 15 residues. The chain's CDR3 is CASSLGTGPQETQYF. The CDR3 bases are TGTGCCAGCAGTTTGGGGACAGGTCCCCAAGAGACCCAGTACTTC.